What follows are 14 T cell receptor beta chains derived from one specimen sequenced in a study of T cells in Graves' hyperthyroidism and ophthalmopathy. Regions amplified from RNA transcripts were the TCR beta CDR3 regions. First-round RT-PCR with HTBI primers amplified the TCR CDR3 region. TCRdb independently ran MiXCR on the multiplex PCR reads; one entry per CDR3 protein. This sample has fewer than 550,000 distinct CDR3 sequences, with approximately 25% found just once. Sequencing input: blood. These receptors were taken from a woman aged 25 to 39 with Graves' ophthalmopathy.

Many counts were recorded for this clonotype. The rearrangement joins TRBV6-5 to TRBJ2-7, with D perhaps TRBD1 (7 bases). Trimming took 2 bases from V and 3 from J, leaving 14 bases between them. Germline V gene sequence: CDR1 MNHEY, CDR2 SVGAGI. The CDR3 is made up of 15 amino acids. CDR3 nucleotides: TGTGCCAGCAGTTACGCCCAGGGGGGCTACTACGAGCAGTACTTC. The encoded protein is CASSYAQGGYYEQYF.

To note about this clonotype: One junction end does not reproduce the germline sequence, and a read error may be involved. This chain links TRBV30 with TRBJ2-2, with D perhaps TRBD1 (5 bases). Germline V gene sequence: CDR1 GTSNPN, CDR2 SVGIG (reference sequence). This CDR3 spans 16 amino acids. CDR3 nucleotide sequence: TGTGCCTGTAGTGGCCGTACAGGTGGCTTTGCCGGGGAGCTGTTTTTT. Translated: CACSGRTGGFAGELFF.

The sample holds many counts of this clonotype. V gene TRBV7-9 combines with J gene TRBJ1-1, with 8 positions matching TRBD1. CDR3 size: 15 residues. The J segment lost 0 bases and the V segment lost 5 bases, leaving 5 bases of the junction unmatched. Per the germline V gene, CDR1 is SEHNR and CDR2 is FQNEAQ (reference sequence). CDR3 amino acids: CASSLGTGMNTEAFF. CDR3 nucleotides: TGTGCCAGCAGCCTTGGGACAGGTATGAACACTGAAGCTTTCTTT.

This clonotype was counted at least ten times. The chain has TRBV6-9 and TRBJ2-7; D is uncertain. With 6 bases removed from V and 2 bases from J, the gap between germline ends came to 8 bases. CDR3 length: 12 residues. Germline V CDR1 and CDR2: MNHGY, SVAAGI. CDR3 protein: CASSWAPYEQYF. DNA for the CDR3: TGTGCCAGCAGCTGGGCCCCCTACGAGCAGTACTTC.

The sample holds many counts of this clonotype. This chain joins TRBV2 and TRBJ1-3; D possibly corresponds to TRBD1 (5 bases). Trimming removed 6 bases from V and 4 bases from J, with 22 bases in between. This CDR3 is 17 amino acids long. Germline assignment: CDR1 SNHLY and CDR2 FYNNEI. CDR3 coding DNA: TGTGCCAGCAGCCTAGACCTTAAGGTGGGGGACGGAAACACCATATATTTT. Translated, it gives CASSLDLKVGDGNTIYF.

This clonotype was recorded many times. Written as DNA, the CDR3 is TGTGCCAGCAGTTCCTACAGGGGCCATCAGCCCCAGCATTTT. Its protein product is CASSSYRGHQPQHF. The chain combines TRBV12-3 or TRBV12-4 with TRBJ1-5; 7 bases map to TRBD1. The CDR3 is 14 residues long. Losses at the gene ends were 4 bases for V and 5 bases for J; bases not matched to a gene: 5.

This clonotype was detected ten times or more. The V call is TRBV20-1, the J call TRBJ1-6; 7 bases are a match to TRBD1. Germline assignment: CDR1 DFQATT and CDR2 SNEGSKA (reference sequence). The CDR3 is 14 amino acids. V dropped 5 bases and J dropped 10; count of bases not matched to a gene: 11. The CDR3 is CSAGPTGRGSPLHF. The CDR3 bases are TGCAGTGCTGGCCCGACAGGGAGAGGGTCACCCCTCCACTTT.

The genes are TRBV6-1 and TRBJ1-5; tentative D call: TRBD1 (5 bases). Germline V gene lookup returns CDR1 MNHNS and CDR2 SASEGT. This CDR3 has 14 amino acids. The V gene lost 6 bases and the J gene lost 2 bases, with 11 bases spanning the gap. DNA for the CDR3: TGTGCCAGCAGGGTGAGCAGGGGCAATCAGCCCCAGCATTTT. Amino acids: CASRVSRGNQPQHF.

V usage is TRBV6-4 and J usage is TRBJ2-2; D is possibly TRBD1 (5 bases). The germline CDR1 and CDR2 sequences are MRHNA and SNTAGT. Trimming stripped 5 bases from V and 4 bases from J, with 14 bases between. The CDR3 loop spans 15 amino acids. For the CDR3, the DNA is TGTGCCAGCAGTCGGGTAGGGGCCGGCACCGGGGAGCTGTTTTTT. Its translation: CASSRVGAGTGELFF.

The chain links TRBV20-1 to TRBJ1-2; D is uncertain. The CDR3 runs 12 residues. V was shortened by 0 bases and J by 8 bases, with 10 bases between the two germline ends. From germline, CDR1 is DFQATT and CDR2 SNEGSKA (reference sequence). The DNA for the CDR3 is TGCAGTGCTAGAGATCAGGATTGGGGCTACACCTTC. It codes for CSARDQDWGYTF.

This clonotype was counted only a few times. A much larger clone is a single base away; this may be a read error. J is TRBJ1-2 and V is TRBV30; D possibly corresponds to TRBD1 (6 bases). CDR1 and CDR2 (germline): GTSNPN, SVGIG (reference sequence). Trimming cost V 0 bases and J 4 bases, with 9 bases left between them. This CDR3 region has 13 residues. CDR3: CAWSVRGSYGYTF. As DNA, the CDR3 is TGTGCCTGGAGTGTAAGGGGGTCCTATGGCTACACCTTC.

The chain joins TRBV12-3 or TRBV12-4 to TRBJ1-5; D is perhaps TRBD1 (5 bases). There are 14 residues in the CDR3. V lost 8 bases and J 5 bases, leaving 16 bases between the germline ends. The CDR3 DNA is TGTGCCAGCGGGACGGGGACGGGGGATCAGCCCCAGCATTTT. Translation gives CASGTGTGDQPQHF.

V and J are TRBV20-1 and TRBJ2-5, with 11 bases identical to TRBD2. V gave up 6 bases and J gave up 2 bases; unmatched junction bases: 8. CDR3 length equals 15 residues. Germline CDR1 reads DFQATT; CDR2 reads SNEGSKA (reference sequence). The CDR3 bases are TGCAGTGCGAGTGGGACTAGCGGATTACAAGAGACCCAGTACTTC. Translating it yields CSASGTSGLQETQYF.

The chain employs TRBV5-5 and TRBJ2-7; D not certain. V dropped 0 bases and J dropped 2 bases, with 9 bases sitting between them. This CDR3 is 14 amino acids long. Germline V lookup: CDR1 SGHKS, CDR2 YYEKEE (reference sequence). Written as DNA, the CDR3 is TGTGCCAGCAGCTTGGTCTGGCAGACCTACGAGCAGTACTTC. It translates to CASSLVWQTYEQYF.